Reported below is one T cell receptor (beta chain). This sample was included in a study of CD8 T cells in Susac syndrome. The V end was cut by 2 bases, the J end by 0 bases, with 8 bases between. The germline gives CDR1 SGHTA, CDR2 FQGNSA. CDR3 length equals 15 residues. Negative isolation yielded the CD8+ and CD4+ T cells, while FACS enriched the TEMRA cells. The RNA, about 0.5 to 1 ug, was put through reverse transcription using random hexamers. The CDR3 of TCR beta was amplified by immunoSEQ multiplex PCR across 54 Vbeta and 13 Jbeta. Via MiXCR, TCRdb re-called the immunoSEQ multiplex PCR reads, giving one row per CDR3 protein. The sample shows 150,000 to 200,000 distinct CDR3 sequences, roughly 95% of them seen only once.

The J gene is TRBJ1-5, the V gene TRBV7-2; TRBD1 might be the D (5 bases). Material for sequencing was CD4+ T cells from PBMCs. This TCR came from a human donor in good health. The CDR3 here is CASSLSGNSNQPQHF. DNA of the CDR3: TGTGCCAGCAGCTTATCAGGGAATAGCAATCAGCCCCAGCATTTT.